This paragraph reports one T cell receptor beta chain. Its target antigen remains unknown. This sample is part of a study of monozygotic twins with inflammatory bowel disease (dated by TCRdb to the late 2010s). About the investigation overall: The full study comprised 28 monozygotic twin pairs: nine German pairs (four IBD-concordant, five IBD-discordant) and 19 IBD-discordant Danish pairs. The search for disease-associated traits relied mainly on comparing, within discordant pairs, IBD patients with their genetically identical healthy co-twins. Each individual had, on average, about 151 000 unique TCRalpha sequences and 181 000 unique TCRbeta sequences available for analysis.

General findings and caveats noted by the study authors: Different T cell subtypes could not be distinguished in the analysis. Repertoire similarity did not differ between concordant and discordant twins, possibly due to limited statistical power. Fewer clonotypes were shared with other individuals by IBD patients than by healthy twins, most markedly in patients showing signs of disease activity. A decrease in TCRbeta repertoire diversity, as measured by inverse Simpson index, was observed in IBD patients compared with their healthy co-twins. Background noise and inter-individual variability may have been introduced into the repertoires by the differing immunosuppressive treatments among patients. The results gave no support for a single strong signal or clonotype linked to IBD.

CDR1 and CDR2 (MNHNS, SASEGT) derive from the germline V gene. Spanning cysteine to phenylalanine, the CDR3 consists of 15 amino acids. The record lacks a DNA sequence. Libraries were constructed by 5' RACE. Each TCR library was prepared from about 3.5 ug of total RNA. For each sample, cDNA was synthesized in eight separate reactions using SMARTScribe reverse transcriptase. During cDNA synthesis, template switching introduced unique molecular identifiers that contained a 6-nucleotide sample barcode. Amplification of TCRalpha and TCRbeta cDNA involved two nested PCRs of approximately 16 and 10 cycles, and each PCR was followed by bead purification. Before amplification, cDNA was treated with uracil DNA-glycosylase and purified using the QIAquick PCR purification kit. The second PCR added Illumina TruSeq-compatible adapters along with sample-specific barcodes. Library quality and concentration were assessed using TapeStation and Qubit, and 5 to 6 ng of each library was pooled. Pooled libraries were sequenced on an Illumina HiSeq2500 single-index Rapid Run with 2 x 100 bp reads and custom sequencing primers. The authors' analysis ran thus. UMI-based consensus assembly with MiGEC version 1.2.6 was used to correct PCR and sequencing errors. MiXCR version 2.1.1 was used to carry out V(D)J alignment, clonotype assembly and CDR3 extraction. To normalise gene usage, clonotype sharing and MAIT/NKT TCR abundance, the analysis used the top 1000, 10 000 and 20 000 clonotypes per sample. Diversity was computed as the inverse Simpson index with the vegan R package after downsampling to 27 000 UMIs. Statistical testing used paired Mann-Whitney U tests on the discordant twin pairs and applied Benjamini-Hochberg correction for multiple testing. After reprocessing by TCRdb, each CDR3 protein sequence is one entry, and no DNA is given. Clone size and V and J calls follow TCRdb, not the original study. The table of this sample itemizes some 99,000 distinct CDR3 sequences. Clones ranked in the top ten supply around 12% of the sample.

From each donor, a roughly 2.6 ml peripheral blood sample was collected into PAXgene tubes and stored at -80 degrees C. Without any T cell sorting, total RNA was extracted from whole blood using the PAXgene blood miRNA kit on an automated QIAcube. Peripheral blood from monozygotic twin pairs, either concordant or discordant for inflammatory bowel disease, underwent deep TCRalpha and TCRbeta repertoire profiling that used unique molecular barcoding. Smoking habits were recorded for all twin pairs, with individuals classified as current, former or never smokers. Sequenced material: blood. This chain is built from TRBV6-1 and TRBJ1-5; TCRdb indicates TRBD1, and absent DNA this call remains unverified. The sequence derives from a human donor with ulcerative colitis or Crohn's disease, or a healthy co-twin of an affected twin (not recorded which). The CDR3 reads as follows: CASSEQTGVGQPQHF.